The 29 T cell receptor beta chains presented below share a single source sample, sequenced in a study of beta chain features in type 1 diabetes. The entirety of the isolated RNA underwent reverse transcription, so expressed TCRB transcripts were sequenced. Libraries were prepared by immunoSEQ multiplex PCR; TCRdb keeps only in-frame clonotypes and omits some of them. Of around 300,000 clones listed, approximately 10% were seen once; the top ten hold 0.015% to 0.02%. Source material: naive CD4+ T cells from blood. The source of these receptors is a young woman in good health.

The rearrangement uses TRBV5-1 and TRBJ2-7; maybe TRBD1 (6 bases). The germline V gene encodes CDR1 SGHRS and CDR2 YFSETQ. Trimming shortened V by 1 base and J by 1 base, and 15 bases separated the two germline ends. The CDR3 contains 16 residues. The CDR3 region has the DNA TGCGCCAGCAGCTTGCTCGACAGGCGAAATTCCTACGAGCAGTACTTC. Protein sequence: CASSLLDRRNSYEQYF.

This clone has a handful of counts. The chain is built from TRBV28 and TRBJ2-3; 7 positions agree with TRBD2. The germline V gene encodes CDR1 MDHEN and CDR2 SYDVKM. The CDR3 contains 13 residues. Losses at the gene ends were 6 bases for V and 4 bases for J; bases not matched to a gene: 4. The CDR3 DNA reads TGTGCCAGCAGGAGCGGGACCCCAGATACGCAGTATTTT. As protein: CASRSGTPDTQYF.

The chain couples TRBV9 to TRBJ1-2, with unresolved D. Germline V gives CDR1 SGDLS, CDR2 YYNGEE. The V end was cut by 4 bases, the J end by 4 bases, with 11 bases between. This CDR3 has 13 residues. CDR3 in DNA: TGTGCCAGCAGCTTCAGCGATTTCTATGGCTACACCTTC. Protein: CASSFSDFYGYTF.

This chain joins TRBV29-1 and TRBJ2-7; tentatively, D is TRBD2 (5 bases). Germline CDR1 reads SQVTM; CDR2 reads ANQGSEA. The CDR3 consists of 13 residues. The V end was cut by 3 bases, the J end by 2 bases, with 11 bases between. The CDR3 sequence is CSVDTPGTYEQYF. The CDR3 bases are TGCAGCGTTGATACCCCCGGGACCTACGAGCAGTACTTC.

The gene calls are TRBV4-3 and TRBJ2-1; TRBD2 matches at 7 bases. J gave up 0 bases and V 3 bases, and 2 bases lay outside the gene matches. Looked up from germline, CDR1 is LGHNA and CDR2 is YSLEER. The CDR3 runs to 15 residues. This chain's CDR3 is CASSHSGASYNEQFF. CDR3 DNA: TGCGCCAGCAGCCACAGCGGGGCCTCCTACAATGAGCAGTTCTTC.

This clone has only a few counts. The V call is TRBV29-1, the J call TRBJ2-7; weak D call: TRBD1 (5 bases). Germline V gives CDR1 SQVTM, CDR2 ANQGSEA. Trimming pared 4 bases from V and 3 bases from J, leaving 16 bases between. CDR3 length equals 14 residues. The CDR3 DNA is TGCAGCGTTGCGGGCCAGGGCGGTCTCTACGAGCAGTACTTC. This encodes CSVAGQGGLYEQYF.

This clone was picked up a small number of times. The chain employs TRBV7-8 and TRBJ2-1, with unresolved D. V lost 5 bases and J lost 7, with 3 bases in between. The CDR3 spans 10 residues. CDR1 SGHVS and CDR2 FQNEAQ come from the germline V gene. CDR3 sequence: CASSPNEQFF. For the CDR3, the DNA is TGTGCCAGCAGCCCGAATGAGCAGTTCTTC.

The DNA of the CDR3 is TGCGCCAGCAGCTTGGGACAGACCACCGGGGAGCTGTTTTTT. Amino acid sequence: CASSLGQTTGELFF. The chain is built from TRBV5-1 and TRBJ2-2, with D possibly being TRBD1 (5 bases). V lost 0 bases and J 4 bases, leaving 7 bases between the germline ends. The germline gives CDR1 SGHRS, CDR2 YFSETQ. CDR3 size: 14 residues. The whole variable domain, filled in from reference TRBV5-1 and TRBJ2-2, reads KAGVTQTPRYLIKTRGQQVTLSCSPISGHRSVSWYQQTPGQGLQFLFEYFSETQRNKGNFPGRFSGRQFSNSRSEMNVSTLELGDSALYLCASSLGQTTGELFFGEGSRLTVL.

The rearrangement uses TRBV5-1 and TRBJ2-1, with TRBD1 matching 9 bases. The CDR3 is made up of 16 amino acids. V lost 0 bases, J lost 0 bases, and 1 base stayed unmatched. Germline V gene data show CDR1 as SGHRS and CDR2 as YFSETQ. CDR3 bases: TGCGCCAGCAGCTTGGACAGGGGGCTCTCCTACAATGAGCAGTTCTTC. Translation: CASSLDRGLSYNEQFF.

This clone has just a few counts. The chain is built from TRBV7-2 and TRBJ2-1; no definite D call. Germline V gives CDR1 SGHTA, CDR2 FQGNSA. CDR3 length: 12 amino acids. The V gene lost 1 base and the J gene lost 8 bases, with 6 bases spanning the gap. The CDR3: CASSLGGHEQFF. The CDR3 DNA is TGTGCCAGCAGCTTAGGTGGGCATGAGCAGTTCTTC.

This chain uses TRBV7-9 with TRBJ2-7, with D unclear. V was pared by 3 bases and J by 7 bases, with 25 bases between. The CDR3 is made up of 17 amino acids. Per the germline V gene, CDR1 is SEHNR and CDR2 is FQNEAQ (reference sequence). DNA for the CDR3: TGTGCCAGCAGCTTTAAAGCCCCCGCGGCCCCGGTGAGAGAGCAGTACTTC. Its protein is CASSFKAPAAPVREQYF.

J is TRBJ2-7 and V is TRBV11-1, with 8 nucleotides matching TRBD2. In germline, CDR1 is SGHAT, CDR2 FQDESV (reference sequence). This CDR3 contains 15 residues. V lost 3 bases, J lost 2 bases, and 6 bases stayed unmatched. The CDR3 bases are TGTGCCAGCAGCTTTCGGACTAGCTGGGCCTACGAGCAGTACTTC. Translating it yields CASSFRTSWAYEQYF.

This clone was recorded a few times. The chain combines TRBV18 with TRBJ1-1; D ambiguous. This CDR3 spans 14 amino acids. The germline V and J ends were trimmed by 3 bases and 1 base, with 9 bases remaining between them. Germline V lookup: CDR1 KGHSH, CDR2 LQKENI. The CDR3 DNA reads as TGTGCCAGCTCACCTGTACTCCAGAACACTGAAGCTTTCTTT. Translating gives CASSPVLQNTEAFF.

The rearrangement links TRBV18 to TRBJ2-7; 11 nucleotides line up with TRBD1. This CDR3 region has 14 residues. The germline gives CDR1 KGHSH, CDR2 LQKENI. V shed 3 bases, J shed 9 bases, and the junction held 7 bases outside the gene matches. CDR3 loop: CASSPLDRGRVQYF. CDR3 coding DNA: TGTGCCAGCTCACCTCTGGACAGGGGGCGTGTGCAGTACTTC. The full variable domain, with the rest looked up from reference TRBV18 and TRBJ2-7, is NAGVMQNPRHLVRRRGQEARLRCSPMKGHSHVYWYRQLPEEGLKFMVYLQKENIIDESGMPKERFSAEFPKEGPSILRIQQVVRGDSAAYFCASSPLDRGRVQYFGPGTRLTVT.

This clone turned up a few times. The chain recombines TRBV27 with TRBJ2-2, with D possibly being TRBD1 (5 bases). The CDR3 covers 17 residues. Per the germline V gene, CDR1 is MNHEY and CDR2 is SMNVEV (reference sequence). Deletions cut 5 bases from V and 5 bases from J, with 21 bases between. CDR3 region: CASSRLRPGAITGELFF. The CDR3 coding sequence is TGTGCCAGCAGTCGTTTGAGGCCTGGGGCGATTACCGGGGAGCTGTTTTTT.

This clone has a handful of counts. The CDR3 loop is CATGGGLAGAEQFF. Here the CDR3 DNA reads TGTGCCACAGGGGGGGGGCTAGCGGGAGCAGAGCAGTTCTTC. The chain carries TRBV10-3 and TRBJ2-1, with 10 bases lining up with TRBD2. The V segment lost 10 bases and the J segment 10 bases; nucleotides outside the gene matches: 13. CDR1 and CDR2 from the germline V gene are ENHRY and SYGVKD. CDR3 size: 14 residues.

This clone turned up a few times. The V gene is TRBV6-6, the J gene TRBJ2-2; maybe TRBD2 (5 bases). The CDR3 is 14 residues long. V was clipped by 11 bases and J by 3 bases, with 16 bases between them. Germline V gene data show CDR1 as MNHNY and CDR2 as SVGAGI (reference sequence). CDR3 DNA: TGTGCCTGCTCTAGCTCCTCGGACACCGGGGAGCTGTTTTTT. Translated, it gives CACSSSSDTGELFF.

This clone has more than one count but fewer than ten. This chain uses TRBV29-1 with TRBJ1-2, with 9 bases identical to TRBD1. Germline V gene lookup returns CDR1 SQVTM and CDR2 ANQGSEA. The CDR3 extends over 15 amino acids. J lost 4 bases, V lost 7 bases, and 13 bases had no gene match. CDR3 nucleotides: TGCAGCGCAACAAGGGGACAGGGCATGAGCTATGGCTACACCTTC. Translating it yields CSATRGQGMSYGYTF.

The CDR3 sequence is CACATAEAFF. The CDR3 nucleotides read TGTGCCTGTGCGACAGCTGAAGCTTTCTTT. The rearrangement links TRBV30 to TRBJ1-1; perhaps TRBD1 as D (5 bases). Germline V gene data show CDR1 as GTSNPN and CDR2 as SVGIG (reference sequence). The CDR3 totals 10 residues. V was trimmed by 6 bases and J by 6 bases, leaving 8 bases between them.

V usage is TRBV10-3 and J usage is TRBJ2-7, with 7 bases that match TRBD2. This CDR3 comprises 16 residues. The J segment lost 1 base and the V segment lost 2 bases, leaving 8 bases of the junction unmatched. Germline values: CDR1 ENHRY, CDR2 SYGVKD. The CDR3 sequence: CAISESLRGRSYEQYF. The CDR3 DNA sequence: TGTGCCATCAGTGAGAGCCTCCGCGGGAGATCCTACGAGCAGTACTTC.

This clone was counted a few times. The V call is TRBV30, the J call TRBJ2-3; 12 bases match TRBD2. CDR1 and CDR2 from the germline V gene are GTSNPN and SVGIG (reference sequence). The J segment lost 6 bases and the V segment lost 3 bases, leaving 7 bases of the junction unmatched. The CDR3 runs 15 residues. The CDR3 is CAWSLLAGGPDTQYF. CDR3 coding DNA: TGTGCCTGGAGCCTCCTAGCGGGAGGGCCGGATACGCAGTATTTT.

The sample holds a few counts of this clone. The chain employs TRBV4-2 and TRBJ2-7, with no clear D. Trimming shortened V by 2 bases and J by 7 bases, and 15 bases separated the two germline ends. Germline values: CDR1 LGHNA, CDR2 YNFKEQ. The CDR3 is 14 amino acids. The CDR3 protein is CASSQTNLNEEQYF. The CDR3, as DNA: TGTGCCAGCAGCCAAACGAACCTAAATGAAGAGCAGTACTTC.

The chain combines TRBV20-1 with TRBJ2-3; no definite D call. Trimming pared 3 bases from V and 5 bases from J, leaving 6 bases between. CDR1 is DFQATT, CDR2 SNEGSKA, per germline (reference sequence). The CDR3 totals 11 residues. The CDR3 DNA reads TGCAGTGCTAGTAGCCGAGATACGCAGTATTTT. It specifies CSASSRDTQYF.

The chain employs TRBV9 and TRBJ2-5; 11 nucleotides match TRBD1. V lost 5 bases, J lost 4 bases, and 7 bases stayed unmatched. Per the germline V gene, CDR1 is SGDLS and CDR2 is YYNGEE. The CDR3 is 15 amino acids. In nucleotides, the CDR3 is TGTGCCAGCAGTGGACAGGGGGCGCCGGGAGAGACCCAGTACTTC. Protein: CASSGQGAPGETQYF.

This rearrangement joins TRBV5-4 to TRBJ2-1; TRBD2 agrees at 7 bases. V lost 0 bases to trimming and J lost 4 bases; unmatched junction nucleotides: 7. The CDR3 is 16 residues long. CDR1 is SGHNT, CDR2 YYREEE, per germline (reference sequence). CDR3 sequence: CASSLAGGAGYNEQFF. CDR3 nucleotide sequence: TGTGCCAGCAGCTTGGCTGGCGGAGCGGGGTACAATGAGCAGTTCTTC.

The genes are TRBV6-1 and TRBJ1-2, with TRBD1 as a possible D gene (5 bases). CDR3 size: 16 residues. Germline loops: CDR1 MNHNS, CDR2 SASEGT. V was shortened by 1 base and J by 0 bases, with 12 bases between the two germline ends. The CDR3 DNA reads TGTGCCAGCAGTGAAGAGGGGACTTTAGCTAACTATGGCTACACCTTC. This sequence encodes CASSEEGTLANYGYTF.

This clone was picked up a small number of times. The chain carries TRBV7-8 and TRBJ2-5, with D perhaps matching TRBD2 (5 bases). The CDR3 contains 16 residues. V was pared by 0 bases and J by 5 bases, with 16 bases between. CDR1 SGHVS and CDR2 FQNEAQ come from the germline V gene. The CDR3 DNA is TGTGCCAGCAGCTTAGCGCTCGGCGTAATAGCGGAGACCCAGTACTTC. Translated, it gives CASSLALGVIAETQYF.

There are a few counts of this clone. The chain combines TRBV7-3 with TRBJ1-2; unclear D gene. Between the trimmed V and J ends, which lost 5 bases and 8 bases, there was a span of 15 bases. The CDR3 sequence is 13 residues long. Looked up from germline, CDR1 is SGHTA and CDR2 is FQGTGA. As DNA, the CDR3 is TGTGCCAGCAGCGCTGCGTTCGGGGAGGGCTACACCTTC. Its translation is CASSAAFGEGYTF. The variable domain in full, completed from reference TRBV7-3 and TRBJ1-2, reads GAGVSQTPSNKVTEKGKYVELRCDPISGHTALYWYRQSLGQGPEFLIYFQGTGAADDSGLPNDRFFAVRPEGSVSTLKIQRTERGDSAVYLCASSAAFGEGYTFGSGTRLTVV.

This clone was counted between two and nine times. CDR3 in DNA: TGTGCCAGCAGCGCCACTAATCAGCCCCAGCATTTT. As protein: CASSATNQPQHF. The J gene is TRBJ1-5, the V gene TRBV7-9, with D unresolved. Looked up from germline, CDR1 is SEHNR and CDR2 is FQNEAQ (reference sequence). V was pared by 5 bases and J by 4 bases, with 6 bases between. This CDR3 spans 12 amino acids.